One sample yielded the 21 T cell receptor beta chains listed below, sequenced in a study of cytomegalovirus exposure and HLA in healthy donors. Profiling relied on immunoSEQ multiplex PCR, and the TCRdb table lists in-frame clones only, not all of them. This sample has approximately 300,000 clones, with roughly 90% found just once. Sequenced input: PBMCs. The receptor source for this set is a woman between 18 and 29 years old in good health and CMV-seronegative.

This sequence joins TRBV13 and TRBJ2-3; possible D gene TRBD2, 6 bases. Trimming cost V 3 bases and J 4 bases, with 17 bases left between them. Germline V lookup: CDR1 PRHDT, CDR2 FYEKMQ (reference sequence). This CDR3 contains 16 residues. The CDR3 is CASSFSPSSDADTQYF. In nucleotides, the CDR3 is TGTGCCAGCAGCTTCTCGCCCTCTAGCGATGCAGATACGCAGTATTTT.

This clone was seen a handful of times. The gene calls are TRBV7-9 and TRBJ2-2; TRBD2 aligns across 9 bases. Germline trimming cut 4 bases from V and 6 bases from J; bases unmatched to any gene: 9. Per germline, CDR1 SEHNR and CDR2 FQNEAQ (reference sequence). This CDR3 has 16 amino acids. CDR3 nucleotides: TGTGCCAGCAGCTCCCTGGGTAGCGGGAGAGCCGGGGAGCTGTTTTTT. This gives the protein CASSSLGSGRAGELFF.

The chain is built from TRBV4-1 and TRBJ1-1, with a weak D call TRBD1 (6 bases). Trimming took 4 bases from V and 3 from J, leaving 15 bases between them. The CDR3 contains 15 residues. Germline V gives CDR1 MGHRA, CDR2 YSYEKL. CDR3 sequence (DNA): TGCGCCAGCAGCCCGGGGGGCAGGGGAGACACTGAAGCTTTCTTT. Translating gives CASSPGGRGDTEAFF.

The chain joins TRBV6-6 to TRBJ1-5, with D possibly matching TRBD1 (6 bases). V was shortened by 5 bases and J by 4 bases, with 9 bases between the two germline ends. The CDR3 sequence is 13 residues long. Germline loops: CDR1 MNHNY, CDR2 SVGAGI (reference sequence). Written as DNA, the CDR3 is TGTGCCAGCAGTACACAGGGAAATCAGCCCCAGCATTTT. Its protein is CASSTQGNQPQHF.

In its sample, this clone was seen a few times. This sequence joins TRBV7-2 and TRBJ2-7, with TRBD2 matching 10 bases. The CDR3 loop spans 14 amino acids. Per the germline V gene, CDR1 is SGHTA and CDR2 is FQGNSA. V shed 10 bases and J 7 bases; nucleotides not matched to a gene: 13. The chain's CDR3 is CATSWTSGSSEQYF. The CDR3 DNA follows: TGTGCCACCTCTTGGACTAGCGGCTCCAGTGAGCAGTACTTC. The full variable domain, with the rest looked up from reference TRBV7-2 and TRBJ2-7, is GAGVSQSPSNKVTEKGKDVELRCDPISGHTALYWYRQSLGQGLEFLIYFQGNSAPDKSGLPSDRFSAERTGGSVSTLTIQRTQQEDSAVYLCATSWTSGSSEQYFGPGTRLTVT.

This chain uses TRBV7-2 with TRBJ2-5; tentatively, D is TRBD1 (6 bases). The ends were cut back, 5 bases at V and 1 base at J, with 8 bases in the middle. Germline V gene sequence: CDR1 SGHTA, CDR2 FQGNSA. The CDR3 is made up of 13 amino acids. CDR3 protein: CASSMDSQETQYF. The DNA for the CDR3 is TGTGCCAGCAGCATGGACAGCCAAGAGACCCAGTACTTC.

This chain uses TRBV2 with TRBJ2-3; TRBD2 agrees at 7 bases. Germline V CDR1 and CDR2: SNHLY, FYNNEI. This CDR3 has 15 amino acids. J gave up 4 bases and V 8 bases, and 12 bases lay outside the gene matches. The CDR3 loop is CASELSGESPDTQYF. The CDR3 DNA sequence: TGTGCCAGCGAATTAAGCGGGGAGTCCCCAGATACGCAGTATTTT.

V usage is TRBV6-1 and J usage is TRBJ2-6; D unresolved. The CDR3 covers 14 residues. V was cut by 6 bases and J by 4 bases, with 10 bases left in between. The germline CDR1 and CDR2 sequences are MNHNS and SASEGT. The CDR3 region has the DNA TGTGCCAGCAGCCAGTTGTCGGGGGCCAACGTCCTGACTTTC. Translation gives CASSQLSGANVLTF.

V and J are TRBV7-2 and TRBJ1-1; no definite D call. The germline V and J ends were trimmed by 6 bases and 9 bases, with 11 bases remaining between them. This CDR3 spans 11 amino acids. Germline assignment: CDR1 SGHTA and CDR2 FQGNSA. This chain's CDR3 is CASSEGRKAFF. CDR3 bases: TGTGCCAGCAGTGAGGGCCGAAAAGCTTTCTTT.

The chain has TRBV4-1 and TRBJ2-1; a possible D gene is TRBD2 (6 bases). The germline V gene has CDR1 MGHRA and CDR2 YSYEKL. V shed 1 base and J shed 8 bases, with 18 bases lying between them. CDR3 length: 16 amino acids. CDR3 region: CASSQVGTAMNDEQFF. The CDR3 DNA sequence: TGCGCCAGCAGCCAAGTGGGGACTGCGATGAACGATGAGCAGTTCTTC.

This clone was detected once. The chain combines TRBV28 with TRBJ1-4; 10 bases map to TRBD1. The ends lost 6 bases at V and 7 bases at J; junction bases unmatched: 5. The length of the CDR3 is 14 residues. Looked up from germline, CDR1 is MDHEN and CDR2 is SYDVKM. This CDR3 is CASRDRGSGEKLFF. CDR3 DNA sequence: TGTGCCAGCAGGGACAGGGGGTCGGGTGAAAAACTGTTTTTT.

This clone was recorded many times. The chain carries TRBV4-2 and TRBJ1-1; D gene uncertain. V shed 4 bases and J shed 1 base, with 7 bases lying between them. Germline values: CDR1 LGHNA, CDR2 YNFKEQ. The CDR3 is 13 residues long. CDR3 nucleotide sequence: TGTGCCAGCAGCCCCCGGGGGAACACTGAAGCTTTCTTT. This translates into CASSPRGNTEAFF.

Points on this clone: One end of the junction does not line up with germline, which may come from a read error. The gene calls are TRBV13 and TRBJ2-7; D might be TRBD1 (6 bases). Germline V lookup: CDR1 PRHDT, CDR2 FYEKMQ (reference sequence). The CDR3 spans 13 residues. The CDR3 sequence: CASSLSPDRTIGF. DNA for the CDR3: TGTGCCAGCAGCTTAAGCCCAGACAGGACCATTGGGTTC.

V gene TRBV6-1 combines with J gene TRBJ2-3; TRBD1 aligns across 7 bases. There are 15 residues in the CDR3. Trimming cost V 5 bases and J 2 bases; bases outside gene matches: 7. From germline, CDR1 is MNHNS and CDR2 SASEGT. CDR3 nucleotides: TGTGCCAGCAGTATCACAGGGGCCCACACAGATACGCAGTATTTT. Translated: CASSITGAHTDTQYF.

The chain employs TRBV6-6 and TRBJ1-5, with D possibly TRBD1 on 5 matching bases. The V gene lost 6 bases and the J gene lost 0 bases, with 15 bases spanning the gap. The CDR3 spans 16 residues. Germline-derived CDR1 and CDR2 are MNHNY and SVGAGI (reference sequence). The CDR3 nucleotides are TGTGCCAGCAGAAAGCGGGGGGGGGATAGCAATCAGCCCCAGCATTTT. Translating it yields CASRKRGGDSNQPQHF.

The chain joins TRBV5-4 to TRBJ2-7, with 9 positions matching TRBD1. V lost 0 bases and J lost 3; bases outside the gene matches: 1. The CDR3 spans 14 residues. CDR1 and CDR2 from the germline V gene are SGHNT and YYREEE (reference sequence). In DNA form, the CDR3 reads TGTGCCAGCAGCTTGGACAGGGGGCACTACGAGCAGTACTTC. Its translation: CASSLDRGHYEQYF.

The chain joins TRBV27 to TRBJ2-7, with 8 nucleotides matching TRBD1. Germline V CDR1 and CDR2: MNHEY, SMNVEV (reference sequence). V dropped 0 bases and J dropped 2; count of bases not matched to a gene: 6. The CDR3 is made up of 16 amino acids. In nucleotides, the CDR3 is TGTGCCAGCAGTTTATCCCAGGGGGCCCTAACCTACGAGCAGTACTTC. Translating gives CASSLSQGALTYEQYF.

The chain links TRBV6-5 to TRBJ2-4; a possible D gene is TRBD1 (6 bases). Germline values: CDR1 MNHEY, CDR2 SVGAGI. The CDR3 runs to 15 residues. Trimming cost V 4 bases and J 5 bases, with 15 bases left between them. Here the CDR3 DNA reads TGTGCCAGCAGTTTTCTGTCGGCAGGGGAAAACATTCAGTACTTC. Its translation is CASSFLSAGENIQYF.

V gene TRBV27 combines with J gene TRBJ1-5; TRBD1 is a possible D gene (5 bases). The V end was cut by 5 bases, the J end by 6 bases, with 11 bases between. The CDR3 loop spans 13 amino acids. Germline loops: CDR1 MNHEY, CDR2 SMNVEV (reference sequence). The CDR3 here is CASSQGEGQPQHF. The CDR3 nucleotides are TGTGCCAGCAGTCAAGGGGAGGGTCAGCCCCAGCATTTT.

V and J are TRBV18 and TRBJ1-2, with 7 bases fitting TRBD1. V was clipped by 3 bases and J by 8 bases; unmatched bases: 9. The CDR3 sequence is 14 residues long. CDR1 and CDR2 (germline): KGHSH, LQKENI. As DNA, the CDR3 is TGTGCCAGCTCACCGCTAGGGGGCGAGGACGGCTACACCTTC. This translates into CASSPLGGEDGYTF.

This clone appeared once. The chain has TRBV7-8 and TRBJ2-2; no definite D call. Germline V lookup: CDR1 SGHVS, CDR2 FQNEAQ. The CDR3 covers 15 residues. V was shortened by 5 bases and J by 0 bases, with 10 bases between the two germline ends. CDR3 coding DNA: TGTGCCAGCAGCCCCCGTTTAGCGAACACCGGGGAGCTGTTTTTT. It codes for CASSPRLANTGELFF.